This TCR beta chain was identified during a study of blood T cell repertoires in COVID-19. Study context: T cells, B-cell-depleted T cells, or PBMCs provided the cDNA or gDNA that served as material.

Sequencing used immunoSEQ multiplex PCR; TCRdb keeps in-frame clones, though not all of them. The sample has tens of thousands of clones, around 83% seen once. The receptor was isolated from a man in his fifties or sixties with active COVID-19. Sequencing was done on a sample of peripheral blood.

The CDR3 spells CASSVHGQGSSTDTQYF. The CDR3 nucleotides read TGTGCCAGCAGCGTACATGGACAGGGTTCTAGCACAGATACGCAGTATTTT. This rearrangement joins TRBV9 to TRBJ2-3; 8 bases fit TRBD1. The ends lost 1 base at V and 0 bases at J; junction bases unmatched: 7. This CDR3 has 17 residues. Germline CDR1 reads SGDLS; CDR2 reads YYNGEE.